The rows below give T cell receptor beta chains drawn from one sample of a study of cytomegalovirus exposure and HLA in healthy donors. The table came from immunoSEQ multiplex PCR; TCRdb's copy has only in-frame clones and leaves some out. The sample includes more than 110,000 clones, approximately 87% of them seen just once. Sequenced sample: PBMCs. These TCRs come from a young man in good health and CMV-seronegative. CDR3s include the opening cysteine and the closing phenylalanine or tryptophan. D genes are given only for firm matches. Clone size, where shown, is once, few, many, or a class for clones that have expanded.

DNA	CDR3	D	size	V	J
TGTGCCAGCAGCCAGGGGGACTCCGATACGCAGTATTTT	CASSQGDSDTQYF	-	-	TRBV6-4	TRBJ2-3
TGTGCCAGCAGTATTACTAGCGGCCCCTACAATGAGCAGTTCTTC	CASSITSGPYNEQFF	TRBD2	-	TRBV27	TRBJ2-1
TGCGCCAGCAGCTCATCCAGGGTTCGCACAGATACGCAGTATTTT	CASSSSRVRTDTQYF	-	-	TRBV5-1	TRBJ2-3
TGTGCCAGCAGCCTAGGTAGTGAGGGCACAGATACGCAGTATTTT	CASSLGSEGTDTQYF	-	-	TRBV4-2	TRBJ2-3
TGTGCCAGCAGCCGATGGGGGCAGTGGAAGGATGGCTACACCTTC	CASSRWGQWKDGYTF	-	few	TRBV27	TRBJ1-2
TGTGCCAGCAGCGTAGGCGTTCCTAGTCCCACAGATACGCAGTATTTT	CASSVGVPSPTDTQYF	-	-	TRBV9	TRBJ2-3
TGTGCCAGCAGTGGGACTAGCGGGAGGGCCGACACCGGGGAGCTGTTTTTT	CASSGTSGRADTGELFF	TRBD2	-	TRBV6-1	TRBJ2-2
TGTGCCAGCAGCCCATCCCTAGCCCAAGGGGGAGAGACCCAGTACTTC	CASSPSLAQGGETQYF	-	once	TRBV7-2	TRBJ2-5
TGTGCCAGAAATACTCGGAATGAGCAGTTCTTC	CARNTRNEQFF	-	few	TRBV2	TRBJ2-1
TGCGCCAACAGCCAAACCAGGGGGCGGGTCGACAATGAGCAGTTCTTC	CANSQTRGRVDNEQFF	TRBD1	-	TRBV4-1	TRBJ2-1
TGCGCCAGCAGCGGACACTCCGATTACAATGAGCAGTTCTTC	CASSGHSDYNEQFF	-	few	TRBV10-1	TRBJ2-1
TGCGCCAGCAGCTTGGTCTACAGGGGAGAAAAACTGTTTTTT	CASSLVYRGEKLFF	TRBD1	once	TRBV5-1	TRBJ1-4
TGTGCCAGCAGCCCTCCGAACACTGAAGCTTTCTTT	CASSPPNTEAFF	-	once	TRBV9	TRBJ1-1
TGTGCCAGCAGTGCGACAGGGGGCCTCACTGAAGCTTTCTTT	CASSATGGLTEAFF	TRBD1	-	TRBV6-1	TRBJ1-1
TGCGCCAGCAGCTTGGCCGGACAGGCCCTTTCACCCCTCCACTTT	CASSLAGQALSPLHF	TRBD1	few	TRBV5-1	TRBJ1-6
TGTGCCAGCAGCGCCAACATGAACACTGAAGCTTTCTTT	CASSANMNTEAFF	-	-	TRBV13	TRBJ1-1
TGTGCCAGCTCGCGGGACAGGTCGTGGGGCTACACCTTC	CASSRDRSWGYTF	TRBD1	-	TRBV18	TRBJ1-2
TGTGCCAGCAGCTTAATAACGGACTATGGCTACACCTTC	CASSLITDYGYTF	-	few	TRBV7-2	TRBJ1-2
TGTGCCAGCAGTTTGGGCGTCGAAGAGACCCAGTACTTC	CASSLGVEETQYF	-	-	TRBV28	TRBJ2-5
TGTGCCAGCAGTCGTTCACAGGGGAAAAGCACAGATACGCAGTATTTT	CASSRSQGKSTDTQYF	TRBD1	-	TRBV2	TRBJ2-3
TGTGCCAGCAGTTTCACTTTCCGGACTAGCGTAGAGACCCAGTACTTC	CASSFTFRTSVETQYF	TRBD2	-	TRBV28	TRBJ2-5
TGTGCCAGCAGCCCTACCCGGGACACCCTCTCCAACGAGCAGTACTTC	CASSPTRDTLSNEQYF	-	-	TRBV7-8	TRBJ2-7
TGTGCCAGCTCACGTACCCCGGGACAGGGGTTATACAATGAGCAGTTCTTC	CASSRTPGQGLYNEQFF	TRBD1	-	TRBV18	TRBJ2-1
TGTGCCAGCAGCTTGTTTCAGGGTGAGGCCGGCTACACCTTC	CASSLFQGEAGYTF	-	-	TRBV7-9	TRBJ1-2
TGTGCCAGTGGGGGACTAGCTTGGACTCATGAGCAGTTCTTC	CASGGLAWTHEQFF	TRBD2	-	TRBV19	TRBJ2-1
TGTGCCAGCAGCTCGCTTATCGCCGGTGAGGGTGGCTACACCTTC	CASSSLIAGEGGYTF	-	-	TRBV7-2	TRBJ1-2
TGTGCCAGCAGCTGGAAAGCCGACGGGAGGGCCGTGGAGACCCAGTACTTC	CASSWKADGRAVETQYF	TRBD2	-	TRBV5-4	TRBJ2-5
TGTGCCAGCAGTAGCAGGGGAAATCAGCCCCAGCATTTT	CASSSRGNQPQHF	-	-	TRBV27	TRBJ1-5
TGTGCCAGCAGCGTGGGGGGTTTCCCCCAAGAGACCCAGTACTTC	CASSVGGFPQETQYF	-	once	TRBV9	TRBJ2-5
TGTGCCAGTAGTAGCCCTAGCGGTCAGGTGTCGCAGTTCTTC	CASSSPSGQVSQFF	TRBD2	-	TRBV19	TRBJ2-1
TGTGCCAGCAGCCCAAGGCGCGGGATTCGCACAGATACGCAGTATTTT	CASSPRRGIRTDTQYF	-	-	TRBV7-8	TRBJ2-3
TGTGCCAGCAACCTCGGATTGGGGGCGGGCGGAAACACCATATATTTT	CASNLGLGAGGNTIYF	-	-	TRBV6-6	TRBJ1-3
TGTGCCAGCAAGACCGGGACAGTGTACCAAGAGACCCAGTACTTC	CASKTGTVYQETQYF	TRBD1	-	TRBV28	TRBJ2-5
TGTGCCGCCGGGACAGGGTTCCACGAGCAGTACTTC	CAAGTGFHEQYF	TRBD1	-	TRBV27	TRBJ2-7
TGTGCCAGCAGTTTAGAGGGCTGGAACACCGGGGAGCTGTTTTTT	CASSLEGWNTGELFF	-	-	TRBV28	TRBJ2-2
TGTGCCATCAGGGAGGGAGGGACTGAAGCTTTCTTT	CAIREGGTEAFF	-	-	TRBV10-3	TRBJ1-1
TGTGCCAGCAGCCCCCTTAGCGGGGGGACAGCAGATACGCAGTATTTT	CASSPLSGGTADTQYF	TRBD2	-	TRBV13	TRBJ2-3
TGCGCCAGCAGCCCGGCGGCAAATCCCGCGGACGAGCAGTACTTC	CASSPAANPADEQYF	-	-	TRBV5-1	TRBJ2-7
TGTGCCAGCAGCTTGGCGGGGAGGTCCTACGAGCAGTACTTC	CASSLAGRSYEQYF	-	-	TRBV11-3	TRBJ2-7
TGTGCCACCAGCAGAGATGGAGGGGAAGAGAACACTGAAGCTTTCTTT	CATSRDGGEENTEAFF	-	-	TRBV15	TRBJ1-1
TGTGCCAGCAGCTCCCGACAGGGCCCTAATCAGCCCCAGCATTTT	CASSSRQGPNQPQHF	TRBD1	-	TRBV7-2	TRBJ1-5
TGTGCCAGTCGGTTCTCGGGACAGGGCCCATCCACCTTC	CASRFSGQGPSTF	TRBD1	-	TRBV27	TRBJ1-2
TGTGCCAGCATTTCGGGACTACCATACAATGAGCAGTTCTTC	CASISGLPYNEQFF	TRBD2	-	TRBV7-6	TRBJ2-1
TGTGCCAGCAGTTACCTCCAGGACATGCCTAGCACAGATACGCAGTATTTT	CASSYLQDMPSTDTQYF	-	-	TRBV6-7	TRBJ2-3
TGTGCCAGCAGCCAATCGGGGACAGGGGGCTCAAACACTGAAGCTTTCTTT	CASSQSGTGGSNTEAFF	TRBD1	-	TRBV16	TRBJ1-1
TGTGCCAGCAGCTTCAGGTGGGATACGCAGTATTTT	CASSFRWDTQYF	-	once	TRBV7-2	TRBJ2-3
TGTGCCAGCAGTGAAGCGCTTAGTGGGCTTTGGGAAGCTTTCTTT	CASSEALSGLWEAFF	-	-	TRBV6-1	TRBJ1-1
TGTGCCAGCAGTGAACGTCAGGGTGGTCCTGAAGCTTTCTTT	CASSERQGGPEAFF	-	once	TRBV2	TRBJ1-1
TGTGCCAGCAGCCCCCAGGGGGACCTTACTCAGCCCCAGCATTTT	CASSPQGDLTQPQHF	TRBD1	once	TRBV7-8	TRBJ1-5
TGTGCCAGCAGCCCTGGACAGGGGTTGAGCACAGATACGCAGTATTTT	CASSPGQGLSTDTQYF	TRBD1	-	TRBV5-4	TRBJ2-3
TGTGCCAGCAGCCTGGGTGACAGACTCACCGGGGAGCTGTTTTTT	CASSLGDRLTGELFF	-	once	TRBV9	TRBJ2-2
TGTGCCAGCAATGCCCTCCCGGGGGGAGATCCCTATGGCTACACCTTC	CASNALPGGDPYGYTF	-	few	TRBV2	TRBJ1-2
TGTGCCAGTAGATGGGGACAGTCGAACACCGGGGAGCTGTTTTTT	CASRWGQSNTGELFF	TRBD1	once	TRBV19	TRBJ2-2